What follows is one T cell receptor beta chain and its context. The data stem from a study of blood T cells in healthy people across ages. A sample-barcoded 5' primer and a J-beta primer mix were used in a second PCR of about 7 to 12 cycles. Each CDR3 protein gets one entry after TCRdb re-called the 5' RACE reads with MiXCR. Found here are approximately 1.5 million distinct CDR3 sequences, roughly 43% of them singletons; the top ten hold about 4.1%. The sample, about 10 milliliters of peripheral blood, was drawn from each donor. CDR3 length equals 13 residues. Germline loops: CDR1 MNHEY, CDR2 SMNVEV (reference sequence). The V and J ends lost 3 bases and 2 bases respectively, with 5 bases between them.

The TCR comes from a woman under 30 in good health. The chain is built from TRBV27 and TRBJ1-5; no clear D. The sequencing sample was made of blood. The CDR3 reads CASSLGCNQPQHF. The CDR3 DNA reads as TGTGCCAGCAGTTTGGGATGCAATCAGCCCCAGCATTTT.